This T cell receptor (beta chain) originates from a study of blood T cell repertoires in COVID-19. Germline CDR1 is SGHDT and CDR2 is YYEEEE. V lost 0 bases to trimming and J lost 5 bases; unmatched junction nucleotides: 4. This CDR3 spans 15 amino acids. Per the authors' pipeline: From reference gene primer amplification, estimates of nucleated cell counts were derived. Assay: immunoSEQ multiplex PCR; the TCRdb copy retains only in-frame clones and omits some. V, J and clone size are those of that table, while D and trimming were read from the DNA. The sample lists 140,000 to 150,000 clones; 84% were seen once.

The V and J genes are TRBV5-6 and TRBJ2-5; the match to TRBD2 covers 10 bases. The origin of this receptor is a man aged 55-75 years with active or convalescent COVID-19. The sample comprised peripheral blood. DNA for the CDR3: TGTGCCAGCAGCTTGGCTTTAGCGGGGGGTGAGACCCAGTACTTC. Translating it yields CASSLALAGGETQYF.